This T cell receptor beta chain came from a study of CD8+CD57+ T cells in acquired aplastic anemia (dated by TCRdb to 2017 to 2018). About the investigation overall: A mean of around 3 ug of DNA, ranging from about 0.17 to 30 ug, was extracted from sorted CD4+ and CD8+ cells. CD8+CD57+ expansion was defined as frequency above the mean frequency observed in healthy subjects. General findings and caveats noted by the study authors: No significant difference in CD8+ Simpson's diversity was found between patients and healthy controls (P=0.060). Roughly 29 CD8+ CDR3 sequences were found to be shared between patients and controls, but these sequences appeared to be highly expressed in patients and within the immunodominant clones of the patients.

Patients chosen for sequencing had shown expansion of CD8+CD57+ cells by flow cytometry. Every patient had severe acquired aplastic anemia, diagnosed using the International Study of Aplastic Anemia and Agranulocytosis and Camitta criteria. At the time blood was sampled, none of the patients had received any therapy. In the study, sorted CD4+ and CD8+ blood T cells from patients with severe aplastic anemia and from healthy subjects underwent deep sequencing of TCR repertoires. Patients were enrolled in the USA under clinicaltrials.gov protocols 00001620, 01623167, 00001397, 00071045, 00081523 and 00961064. Ficoll-Paque density gradient centrifugation was used to isolate peripheral blood mononuclear cells. CD4+ and CD8+ T cells were sorted by FACS or magnetic beads before DNA extraction. With regard to this clonotype: Its recognized antigen is unknown. Base-call qualities are not available, and no considerably larger clone is one nucleotide away.

V gives up 2 bases and J gives up 8 bases, and the segment between their germline ends measures 14 bases. From the germline V gene, CDR1 is SGHRS and CDR2 is YFSETQ. The CDR3, from cysteine to phenylalanine, totals 15 residues. The CDR3 DNA has 45 bases and is translated from base 1. Genomic DNA served as template for TCR beta VDJ combination and CDR3 sequence profiling. An Illumina HiSeq 2000 was the platform used for TCR repertoire sequencing. The authors processed their data as follows. Repertoires were assessed using TRBV/TRBJ rearrangement plots, CDR3 size and DJ length profiles, and Simpson's diversity index. The most abundant DNA sequence in the deep sequencing data was defined as the immunodominant clone. CDR3 amino acid sequences were checked for sharing across subjects and were also compared against the VDJdb database and published repertoires. Using fastp at Q25 and MiXCR, TCRdb reprocessed the public reads and kept productive beta chains. Here each entry gathers all rows of one CDR3 protein and keeps the most common genes and DNA. The V and J calls reflect TCRdb's pipeline rather than the authors' work. The sample contains about 160,000 distinct CDR3 sequences, 60% to 80% of them found a single time. 35% to 60% of the sample rests with the top ten.

The source of this sequence is a human donor with aplastic anemia. Material: sorted CD4+, CD8+, or CD8+CD57+ T cells (not recorded which) from PBMCs. The chain is made from TRBV5-1 and TRBJ1-6, with the D segment identity uncertain. The CDR3 region reads CASSLVGNDDSPLHF. The DNA reads as follows: TGCGCCAGCAGCTTAGTAGGGAACGATGATTCACCCCTCCACTTT.